These T cell receptor beta chains were read from a single sample in a study of identical twins. MiXCR, applied by TCRdb to the 5' RACE reads, yields one record per CDR3 protein. The table includes roughly 1.6 million distinct CDR3 sequences, 32% detected once. Sequencing was carried out using cord blood. The receptors come from a newborn girl in good health. Each CDR3 is given with its conserved first and last residue. Fields, in order: clone size, D gene, V gene, J gene, CDR3 DNA, CDR3 protein. The D gene is left open where the match is weak. Only part of the rows carry a size: once, few, many, or a class if the clone is expanded.

clone size: NA
D gene: NA
V gene: TRBV12-3/TRBV12-4
J gene: TRBJ1-5
CDR3 DNA: TGTGCCAGCAGTTCCAGGTGGCAGCCCCAGCATTTT
CDR3 protein: CASSSRWQPQHF

clone size: many
D gene: TRBD2
V gene: TRBV5-5
J gene: TRBJ2-1
CDR3 DNA: TGTGCCAGCAGCTTGACGGGAGGGAGCTCCTACAATGAGCAGTTCTTC
CDR3 protein: CASSLTGGSSYNEQFF

clone size: NA
D gene: NA
V gene: TRBV27
J gene: TRBJ2-3
CDR3 DNA: TGTGCCAGCAGTTTATCGAACCAGGCCCGCACAGATACGCAGTATTTT
CDR3 protein: CASSLSNQARTDTQYF

clone size: once
D gene: NA
V gene: TRBV12-3/TRBV12-4
J gene: TRBJ1-5
CDR3 DNA: TGTGCCAGCAGCCCACCAGACACTAGCAATCAGCCCCAGCATTTT
CDR3 protein: CASSPPDTSNQPQHF

clone size: NA
D gene: NA
V gene: TRBV6-1
J gene: TRBJ1-2
CDR3 DNA: TGTGCCAGCAGTGAGCTCACTGGCGGGTCCTATGGTTACACCTTC
CDR3 protein: CASSELTGGSYGYTF

clone size: NA
D gene: TRBD1
V gene: TRBV20-1
J gene: TRBJ1-5
CDR3 DNA: TGCAGTGCTAGAGATCTGAGGGACAGGGTAAATCAGCCCCAGCATTTT
CDR3 protein: CSARDLRDRVNQPQHF

clone size: NA
D gene: TRBD1
V gene: TRBV18
J gene: TRBJ1-2
CDR3 DNA: TGTGCCAGCTCCTATTACGGACAGGCACCCTATGGCTACACCTTC
CDR3 protein: CASSYYGQAPYGYTF

clone size: NA
D gene: NA
V gene: TRBV6-1
J gene: TRBJ2-3
CDR3 DNA: TGTGCCAGCAGTGAAGCATACACAGATACGCAGTATTTT
CDR3 protein: CASSEAYTDTQYF

clone size: NA
D gene: NA
V gene: TRBV2
J gene: TRBJ1-2
CDR3 DNA: TGTGCCAGCAGTACAGACACTAACTATGGCTACACCTTC
CDR3 protein: CASSTDTNYGYTF

clone size: NA
D gene: TRBD1
V gene: TRBV6-5
J gene: TRBJ1-4
CDR3 DNA: TGTGCCAGCAGTTACAGGGACAGCCTTAATGAAAAACTGTTTTTT
CDR3 protein: CASSYRDSLNEKLFF

clone size: NA
D gene: NA
V gene: TRBV7-9
J gene: TRBJ1-1
CDR3 DNA: TGTGCCAGCAGCTTAGCCGGGATCCCTGAAGCTTTCTTT
CDR3 protein: CASSLAGIPEAFF

clone size: few
D gene: TRBD1
V gene: TRBV20-1
J gene: TRBJ1-2
CDR3 DNA: TGCAGTGCTATCGGGACAGGGGGCGCTGGGTATGGCTACACCTTC
CDR3 protein: CSAIGTGGAGYGYTF

clone size: NA
D gene: TRBD1
V gene: TRBV2
J gene: TRBJ2-5
CDR3 DNA: TGTGCCAGCAGTGAAGGTGGGACAGGATCAGAGACCCAGTACTTC
CDR3 protein: CASSEGGTGSETQYF

clone size: NA
D gene: NA
V gene: TRBV2
J gene: TRBJ2-7
CDR3 DNA: TGTGCCAGCACCCCTCTGGCTAACTCCTACAATGAGCAGTACTTC
CDR3 protein: CASTPLANSYNEQYF

clone size: NA
D gene: NA
V gene: TRBV7-6
J gene: TRBJ2-5
CDR3 DNA: TGTGCCAGCACCACTTCAGAGGGGGGGCGAAGAGAGCAGTACTTC
CDR3 protein: CASTTSEGGRREQYF

clone size: NA
D gene: TRBD2
V gene: TRBV5-1
J gene: TRBJ2-1
CDR3 DNA: TGCGCCAGCAGCTCAACCAGCGGGGTGGACAATGAGCAGTTCTTC
CDR3 protein: CASSSTSGVDNEQFF

clone size: NA
D gene: NA
V gene: TRBV27
J gene: TRBJ2-5
CDR3 DNA: TGTGCCAGCAGCACTTTCAGAAAGGTTTACAATGAGCAGTACTTC
CDR3 protein: CASSTFRKVYNEQYF

clone size: NA
D gene: NA
V gene: TRBV7-9
J gene: TRBJ1-1
CDR3 DNA: TGTGCCAGCAGCTTAGAATTGGGAGTAAACACTGAAGCTTTCTTT
CDR3 protein: CASSLELGVNTEAFF

clone size: few
D gene: TRBD1
V gene: TRBV18
J gene: TRBJ2-4
CDR3 DNA: TGTGCCAGCTCACCACCGGGACAGGCGGGCCCACTAGCCAAAAACATTCAGTACTTC
CDR3 protein: CASSPPGQAGPLAKNIQYF

clone size: NA
D gene: NA
V gene: TRBV20-1
J gene: TRBJ2-7
CDR3 DNA: TGCAGTGCTAGAGATCAGGTGTTGAGGCAGGGACTCTCCTACGAGCAGTACTTC
CDR3 protein: CSARDQVLRQGLSYEQYF

clone size: NA
D gene: NA
V gene: TRBV5-1
J gene: TRBJ2-1
CDR3 DNA: TGCGCCAGCAGCTTGGGTACTTGGATTCTCAATGAGCAGTTCTTC
CDR3 protein: CASSLGTWILNEQFF

clone size: NA
D gene: NA
V gene: TRBV20-1
J gene: TRBJ2-7
CDR3 DNA: TGCAGTGCTCGCCCAGGGACAAGACGCGAGCAGTACTTC
CDR3 protein: CSARPGTRREQYF

clone size: few
D gene: TRBD1
V gene: TRBV12-3/TRBV12-4
J gene: TRBJ1-4
CDR3 DNA: TGTGCCAGCAGTTTTTGGGGACAGGGGGATGAAAAACTGTTTTTT
CDR3 protein: CASSFWGQGDEKLFF

clone size: NA
D gene: NA
V gene: TRBV7-2
J gene: TRBJ2-7
CDR3 DNA: TGTGCCAGCAGCTTAGGAACTAGCTTTCCCCCCGAGCAGTACTTC
CDR3 protein: CASSLGTSFPPEQYF

clone size: few
D gene: TRBD2
V gene: TRBV7-2
J gene: TRBJ2-7
CDR3 DNA: TGTGCCAGCAGGGTGACTAGCGGGGGAACCTACGAGCAGTACTTC
CDR3 protein: CASRVTSGGTYEQYF

clone size: NA
D gene: NA
V gene: TRBV21-1
J gene: TRBJ1-1
CDR3 DNA: TGTGCCGAGGTGCGTTTGAACACTGAAGCTTTCTTT
CDR3 protein: CAEVRLNTEAFF

clone size: few
D gene: NA
V gene: TRBV5-1
J gene: TRBJ1-1
CDR3 DNA: TGCGCCAGCAGCTTGGATTTTAGGGAAAACACTGAAGCTTTCTTT
CDR3 protein: CASSLDFRENTEAFF

clone size: few
D gene: TRBD1
V gene: TRBV7-9
J gene: TRBJ1-5
CDR3 DNA: TGTGCCAGCAGCCGGACAGGGTTCGGTCAGCCCCAGCATTTT
CDR3 protein: CASSRTGFGQPQHF

clone size: NA
D gene: NA
V gene: TRBV10-3
J gene: TRBJ1-2
CDR3 DNA: TGTGCCGTCAGGACGGACGGTCTTAACTATGGCTACACCTTC
CDR3 protein: CAVRTDGLNYGYTF

clone size: NA
D gene: NA
V gene: TRBV12-3/TRBV12-4
J gene: TRBJ2-1
CDR3 DNA: TGTACCAGCAGCCCGGGATGTCCCTACAATGAGCAGTTCTTC
CDR3 protein: CTSSPGCPYNEQFF

clone size: NA
D gene: TRBD2
V gene: TRBV20-1
J gene: TRBJ2-5
CDR3 DNA: TGCAGTGCCCCCCCGGTGCTAGCGGGAGTTAGTTTGGAGACCCAGTACTTC
CDR3 protein: CSAPPVLAGVSLETQYF

clone size: NA
D gene: NA
V gene: TRBV6-1
J gene: TRBJ1-2
CDR3 DNA: TGTGCCAGCAGTGAAGAGGCCTGGACTAACTATGGCTACACCTTC
CDR3 protein: CASSEEAWTNYGYTF

clone size: few
D gene: TRBD2
V gene: TRBV10-3
J gene: TRBJ2-7
CDR3 DNA: TGTGCCATCAGTGGGGCTAGCGGGAGGGCCAACACTTACGAGCAGTACTTC
CDR3 protein: CAISGASGRANTYEQYF

clone size: many
D gene: TRBD1
V gene: TRBV29-1
J gene: TRBJ2-7
CDR3 DNA: TGCAGCGTTACAGGGGAACGACAGGGGTACGAGCAGTACTTC
CDR3 protein: CSVTGERQGYEQYF

clone size: NA
D gene: NA
V gene: TRBV6-2/TRBV6-3
J gene: TRBJ2-5
CDR3 DNA: TGTGCCAGCAGTTACGATTTAGAGACCCAGTACTTC
CDR3 protein: CASSYDLETQYF

clone size: many
D gene: NA
V gene: TRBV5-1
J gene: TRBJ2-6
CDR3 DNA: TGCGCCAGCAGCTCGTTAGGACAGTCCAGCTCTGGGGCCAACGTCCTGACTTTC
CDR3 protein: CASSSLGQSSSGANVLTF

clone size: NA
D gene: NA
V gene: TRBV10-3
J gene: TRBJ2-5
CDR3 DNA: TGTGCCATCAGTCCAGGACCCTTGGGGGAGCAGTACTTC
CDR3 protein: CAISPGPLGEQYF

clone size: few
D gene: NA
V gene: TRBV12-3/TRBV12-4
J gene: TRBJ2-3
CDR3 DNA: TGTGCCAGCAGTTTAGCGGGGGAGTCAGATACGCAGTATTTT
CDR3 protein: CASSLAGESDTQYF

clone size: NA
D gene: NA
V gene: TRBV6-2/TRBV6-3
J gene: TRBJ1-2
CDR3 DNA: TGTGCCAGCAGTATAACTCAGAAGCTCTATGGCTACACCTTC
CDR3 protein: CASSITQKLYGYTF

clone size: NA
D gene: TRBD1
V gene: TRBV27
J gene: TRBJ1-2
CDR3 DNA: TGTGCCAGCAGTTTATCGACAGGGGGGGGCTACACCTTC
CDR3 protein: CASSLSTGGGYTF

clone size: NA
D gene: NA
V gene: TRBV11-2
J gene: TRBJ1-1
CDR3 DNA: TGTGCCAGCAGCCGCACTCGGGCTGAAGCTTTCTTT
CDR3 protein: CASSRTRAEAFF

clone size: NA
D gene: TRBD1
V gene: TRBV10-3
J gene: TRBJ2-7
CDR3 DNA: TGTGCCATCAGTGTAGACAGGGGGCTCGACGAGCAGTACTTC
CDR3 protein: CAISVDRGLDEQYF

clone size: NA
D gene: TRBD1
V gene: TRBV20-1
J gene: TRBJ2-7
CDR3 DNA: TGCAGTGCTAGAGACGGGAACAGGGGGCCCCTCGTCGAGCAGTACTTC
CDR3 protein: CSARDGNRGPLVEQYF

clone size: NA
D gene: NA
V gene: TRBV9
J gene: TRBJ1-2
CDR3 DNA: TGTGCCAGCAGCGTAATCCGGAATCCCGGGGGCACCTTC
CDR3 protein: CASSVIRNPGGTF

clone size: NA
D gene: TRBD1
V gene: TRBV7-6
J gene: TRBJ1-5
CDR3 DNA: TGTGCCAGCGGGACAGGGGTCAGTCAGCCCCAGCATTTT
CDR3 protein: CASGTGVSQPQHF

clone size: few
D gene: TRBD2
V gene: TRBV3-1
J gene: TRBJ2-3
CDR3 DNA: TGTGCCAGCAGCTTACCGGGAGGAGCGCAGTATTTT
CDR3 protein: CASSLPGGAQYF